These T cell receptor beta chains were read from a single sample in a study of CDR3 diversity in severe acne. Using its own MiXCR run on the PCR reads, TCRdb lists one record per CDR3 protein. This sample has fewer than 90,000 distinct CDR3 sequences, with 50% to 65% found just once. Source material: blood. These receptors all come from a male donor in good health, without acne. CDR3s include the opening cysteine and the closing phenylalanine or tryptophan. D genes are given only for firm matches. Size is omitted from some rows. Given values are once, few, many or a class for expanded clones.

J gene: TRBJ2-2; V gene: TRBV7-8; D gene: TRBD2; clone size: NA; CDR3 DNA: TGTGCCAGCAGCTTAGCGGGGGGGGCCGGGGAGCTGTTTTTT; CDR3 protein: CASSLAGGAGELFF
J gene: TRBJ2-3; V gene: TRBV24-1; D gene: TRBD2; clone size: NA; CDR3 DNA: TGTGCCACCAGTGATCCATCTAGCGGGGGGAGCACAGATACGCAGTATTTT; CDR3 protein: CATSDPSSGGSTDTQYF
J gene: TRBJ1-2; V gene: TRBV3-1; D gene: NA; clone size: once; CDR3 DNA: TGTGCCAGCAGCAACGGGGGCGGCTATGGCTACACCTTC; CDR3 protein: CASSNGGGYGYTF
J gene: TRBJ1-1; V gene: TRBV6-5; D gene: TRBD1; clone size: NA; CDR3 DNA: TGTGCCAGCAGACGGGACAGGGGAGATACTGAAGCTTTCTTT; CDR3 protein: CASRRDRGDTEAFF
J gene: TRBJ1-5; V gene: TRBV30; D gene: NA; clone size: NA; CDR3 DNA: TGTGCCTGGAGTTGGGGCAGGAAGGTGCCCCAGCATTTT; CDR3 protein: CAWSWGRKVPQHF
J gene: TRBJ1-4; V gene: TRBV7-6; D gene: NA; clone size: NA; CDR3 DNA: NA; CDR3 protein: CASSPGREQFFGPGTGLNEKLFF
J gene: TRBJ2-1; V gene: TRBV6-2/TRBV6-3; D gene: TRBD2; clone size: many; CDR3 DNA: TGTGCCAGCACCCCTCTTGGGACTAACAATGAGCAGTTCTTC; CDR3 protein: CASTPLGTNNEQFF
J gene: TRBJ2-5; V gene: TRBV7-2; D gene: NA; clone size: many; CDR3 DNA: TGTGCCAGCAGCTCGCCCGTCTTGCGGGACCAAGAGACCCAGTACTTC; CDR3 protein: CASSSPVLRDQETQYF
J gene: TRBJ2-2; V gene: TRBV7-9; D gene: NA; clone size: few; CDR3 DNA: TGTGCCAGCTCACCACGAAACACCGGGGAGCTGTTTTTT; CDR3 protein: CASSPRNTGELFF
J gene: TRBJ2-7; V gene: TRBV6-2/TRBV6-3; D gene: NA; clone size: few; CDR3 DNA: TGTGCCAGCCGGGCGACAACAGTCCCCTACGAGCAGTACTTC; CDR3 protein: CASRATTVPYEQYF
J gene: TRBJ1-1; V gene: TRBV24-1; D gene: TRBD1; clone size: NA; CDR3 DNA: TGTGCCACCAGTGATCCGGGACAGGGGGGCACTGAAGCTTTCTTT; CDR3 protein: CATSDPGQGGTEAFF
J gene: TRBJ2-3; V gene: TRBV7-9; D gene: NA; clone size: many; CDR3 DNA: TGTGCCAGCAGCCCCGGGACATTTAATACGCAGTATTTT; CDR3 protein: CASSPGTFNTQYF
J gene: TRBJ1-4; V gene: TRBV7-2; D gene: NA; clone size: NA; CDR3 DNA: TGTGCCAGCAGCTTGGGGCAGCGACCCGAAAAACTGTTTTTT; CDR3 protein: CASSLGQRPEKLFF
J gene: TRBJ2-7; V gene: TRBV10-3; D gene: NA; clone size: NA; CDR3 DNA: TGTGCCATCAGTGAGTCCAAGGGTTCCTACGAGCAGTACTTC; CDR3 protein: CAISESKGSYEQYF
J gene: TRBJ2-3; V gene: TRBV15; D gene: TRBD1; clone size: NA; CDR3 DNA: TGTGCCACCAGCAGAGAGGGACAGGGAATGGTCACAGATACGCAGTATTTT; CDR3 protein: CATSREGQGMVTDTQYF
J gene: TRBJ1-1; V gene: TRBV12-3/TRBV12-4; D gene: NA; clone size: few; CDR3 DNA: TGTGCCAGCAGTTTTGAACCAGGTCACACCGAAGCTTTCTTT; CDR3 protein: CASSFEPGHTEAFF
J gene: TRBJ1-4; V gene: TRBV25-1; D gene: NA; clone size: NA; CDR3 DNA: TGTGCCAGCAGTGTCCGATTATTTAATGAAAAACTGTTTTTT; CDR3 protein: CASSVRLFNEKLFF
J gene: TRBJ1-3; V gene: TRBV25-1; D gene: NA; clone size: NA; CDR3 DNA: TGTGCCAGCAGCCCACGGGTGGCGACGAGCCCTGGAAACACCATATATTTT; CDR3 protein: CASSPRVATSPGNTIYF
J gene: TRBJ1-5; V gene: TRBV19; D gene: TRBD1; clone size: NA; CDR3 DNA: TGTGCCAGTAGTGTCACCGGGACAGGGAACAATCAGCCCCAGCATTTT; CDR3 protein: CASSVTGTGNNQPQHF
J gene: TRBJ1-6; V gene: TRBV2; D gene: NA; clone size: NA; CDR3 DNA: TGTGCCAGCAGTGAAGCCAGTTGGGGGGCGGGCTCACCCCTCCACTTT; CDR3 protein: CASSEASWGAGSPLHF
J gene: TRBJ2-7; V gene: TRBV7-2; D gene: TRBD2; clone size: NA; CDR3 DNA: TGTGCCAGCAGCTCCCGGACTAGCGGGAGGAACGAGGGGTACTTC; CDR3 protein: CASSSRTSGRNEGYF
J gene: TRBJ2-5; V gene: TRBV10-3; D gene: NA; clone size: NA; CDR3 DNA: TGTGCCGTCGGGGAGTACCAAGAGACCCAGTACTTC; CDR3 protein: CAVGEYQETQYF
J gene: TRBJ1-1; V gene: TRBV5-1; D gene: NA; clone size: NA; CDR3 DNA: TGCGCCAGCAGCAAAGAACCGGGACAAGGCGGGGGTGAAGCTTTCTTT; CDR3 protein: CASSKEPGQGGGEAFF
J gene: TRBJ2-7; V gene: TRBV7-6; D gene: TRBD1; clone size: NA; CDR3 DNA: TGTGCCAGCAGCTTAGGGGGGGCGACAGGGGATACCGGGGAGCAGTACTTC; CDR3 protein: CASSLGGATGDTGEQYF
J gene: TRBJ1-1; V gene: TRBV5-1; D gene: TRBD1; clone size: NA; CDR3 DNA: TGCGCCAGCAGCTTGCAGGGGGGGCACACTGAAGCTTTCTTT; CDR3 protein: CASSLQGGHTEAFF
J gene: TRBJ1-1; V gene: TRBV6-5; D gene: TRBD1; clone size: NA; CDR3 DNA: TGTGCCAGCAGAAAACTGGGCGGGACAGGGGGCAGGAACACTGAAGCTTTCTTT; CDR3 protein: CASRKLGGTGGRNTEAFF
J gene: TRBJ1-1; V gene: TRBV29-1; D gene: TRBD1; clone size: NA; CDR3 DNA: TGCAGCGCCCGGACAGGGCGGGTGAACACTGAAGCTTTCTTT; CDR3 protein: CSARTGRVNTEAFF
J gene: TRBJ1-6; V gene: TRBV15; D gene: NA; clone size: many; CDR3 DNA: TGTGCCACCAGCAGAGACAAGGGTAATTCACCCCTCCACTTT; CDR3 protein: CATSRDKGNSPLHF
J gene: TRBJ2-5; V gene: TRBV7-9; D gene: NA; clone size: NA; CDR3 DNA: TGTGCCAGCAGCATAACAGGGACCTGGGCACTGGAGACCCAGTACTTC; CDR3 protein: CASSITGTWALETQYF
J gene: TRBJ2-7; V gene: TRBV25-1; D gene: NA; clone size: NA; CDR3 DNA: TGTGTCAGCAGTGAAGGCCCCCTCTGGGACGGCCGGTCTCGGGAGCAGTACTTC; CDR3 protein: CVSSEGPLWDGRSREQYF
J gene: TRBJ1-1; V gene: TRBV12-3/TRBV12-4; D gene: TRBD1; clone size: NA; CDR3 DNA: TGTGCCAGCACGTCGGGGCAGGGGGCACTTTGGGGCACTGAAGCTTTCTTT; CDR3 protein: CASTSGQGALWGTEAFF